Each of the 29 T cell receptor beta chains below was sequenced from the same sample in a study of identifying expanded T cells in peripheral blood. This table comes from immunoSEQ multiplex PCR, and its TCRdb copy is limited to in-frame clones, with some not included. This table has around 57,000 clones, around 87% appearing once. Sequenced input: blood. Source of these receptors: a person aged 18 to 75 in good health.

The V gene is TRBV30, the J gene TRBJ1-6; D remains ambiguous. Germline CDR1 and CDR2: GTSNPN and SVGIG (reference sequence). The CDR3 consists of 14 residues. V gave up 2 bases and J gave up 4 bases, with 9 bases separating them. The CDR3 sequence is CAWSLQAYNSPLHF. In DNA form, the CDR3 reads TGTGCCTGGAGTCTCCAGGCGTATAATTCACCCCTCCACTTT.

This chain connects TRBV7-2 to TRBJ1-2; D gene unclear. Per germline, CDR1 SGHTA and CDR2 FQGNSA. V was clipped by 3 bases and J by 4 bases, with 6 bases between them. This CDR3 has 12 residues. DNA for the CDR3: TGTGCCAGCAGCTTGAGGATCTATGGCTACACCTTC. Translated: CASSLRIYGYTF.

The chain carries TRBV7-9 and TRBJ1-1, with 7 bases that match TRBD1. The V segment lost 5 bases and the J segment 1 base; nucleotides outside the gene matches: 7. Germline V CDR1 and CDR2: SEHNR, FQNEAQ (reference sequence). The length of the CDR3 is 15 residues. CDR3 sequence: CASSVTGTENTEAFF. CDR3 sequence (DNA): TGTGCCAGCAGCGTTACCGGGACAGAGAACACTGAAGCTTTCTTT. Full variable domain (remainder filled in from reference TRBV7-9 and TRBJ1-1): DTGVSQNPRHKITKRGQNVTFRCDPISEHNRLYWYRQTLGQGPEFLTYFQNEAQLEKSRLLSDRFSAERPKGSFSTLEIQRTEQGDSAMYLCASSVTGTENTEAFFGQGTRLTVV.

The chain links TRBV19 to TRBJ1-2; a possible D gene is TRBD1 (5 bases). The CDR3 runs 17 residues. V was pared by 7 bases and J by 4 bases, with 25 bases between. The V gene's germline CDR1 is LNHDA and CDR2 SQIVND (reference sequence). CDR3 bases: TGTGCCAGTATCCCGAGGGAGGGGCGGCTGGTTTTCTATGGCTACACCTTC. This translates into CASIPREGRLVFYGYTF.

The genes are TRBV7-2 and TRBJ2-7, with D possibly being TRBD2 (5 bases). The CDR3 has 13 residues. CDR1 is SGHTA and CDR2 is FQGNSA in the germline V gene. V lost 7 bases and J 6 bases, leaving 16 bases between the germline ends. CDR3 nucleotides: TGTGCCAGCATTTCGTCTCCGGGATTCGAGCAGTACTTC. It specifies CASISSPGFEQYF.

J is TRBJ1-1 and V is TRBV7-9; D is unresolved. Germline V gene lookup returns CDR1 SEHNR and CDR2 FQNEAQ (reference sequence). This CDR3 comprises 15 residues. The V end was cut by 0 bases, the J end by 0 bases, with 8 bases between. In nucleotides, the CDR3 is TGTGCCAGCAGCTTAGCGGTGACAATGAACACTGAAGCTTTCTTT. It is translated as CASSLAVTMNTEAFF.

The V gene is TRBV11-2, the J gene TRBJ1-1; 8 positions match TRBD1. The germline gives CDR1 SGHAT, CDR2 FQNNGV. V lost 5 bases, J lost 1 base, and 6 bases stayed unmatched. The CDR3 loop spans 15 amino acids. The CDR3 is CASSERTGSNTEAFF. In DNA, the CDR3 is TGTGCCAGCAGCGAACGGACAGGGTCGAACACTGAAGCTTTCTTT.

This clone appeared once. V is TRBV7-2 and J is TRBJ2-1, with 9 bases that match TRBD1. This CDR3 comprises 14 residues. The germline CDR1 and CDR2 sequences are SGHTA and FQGNSA. Germline trimming cut 7 bases from V and 2 bases from J; bases unmatched to any gene: 3. DNA of the CDR3: TGTGCCAGCACCTGGGACAGGGCCTACAATGAGCAGTTCTTC. Translating gives CASTWDRAYNEQFF.

This clone was observed a single time. This rearrangement joins TRBV27 to TRBJ2-5, with a weak D call TRBD1 (5 bases). The V end was cut by 3 bases, the J end by 1 base, with 9 bases between. This CDR3 is 14 amino acids long. Germline CDR1 MNHEY, CDR2 SMNVEV (reference sequence). CDR3 region: CASSFRGTQETQYF. CDR3 bases: TGTGCCAGCAGTTTTAGGGGAACCCAAGAGACCCAGTACTTC.

The V and J genes are TRBV15 and TRBJ2-7, with 8 positions matching TRBD2. Germline assignment: CDR1 LNHNV and CDR2 YYDKDF (reference sequence). Trimming took 0 bases from V and 6 from J; bases not matched to a gene: 10. CDR3 length: 16 amino acids. The DNA of the CDR3 is TGTGCCACCAGCAGAGATCTACGGCGGGGGGTGGGCGAGCAGTACTTC. This encodes CATSRDLRRGVGEQYF.

The V gene is TRBV7-9, the J gene TRBJ1-4; D is unclear. This CDR3 region has 14 residues. V lost 1 base to trimming and J lost 8 bases, with 11 bases between them. CDR1 and CDR2 (germline): SEHNR, FQNEAQ (reference sequence). The CDR3 protein is CASSLGVVGEKLFF. Here the CDR3 DNA reads TGTGCCAGCAGCTTAGGTGTCGTGGGGGAAAAACTGTTTTTT.

This clone was picked up a small number of times. The CDR3, as DNA: TGTGCCAGCAGCTCGGGGGGCAACTACGAGCAGTACTTC. This gives the protein CASSSGGNYEQYF. The J gene is TRBJ2-7, the V gene TRBV7-9; D is perhaps TRBD2 (7 bases). The CDR3 extends over 13 amino acids. V was trimmed by 4 bases and J by 3 bases, leaving 10 bases between them. Germline assignment: CDR1 SEHNR and CDR2 FQNEAQ (reference sequence).

V gene TRBV5-5 combines with J gene TRBJ1-2; D may be TRBD1 (5 bases). Germline loops: CDR1 SGHKS, CDR2 YYEKEE (reference sequence). This CDR3 is built from 13 residues. V lost 3 bases to trimming and J lost 3 bases, with 9 bases between them. The CDR3 DNA follows: TGTGCCAGCAGCTCTGAGGGGCACTATGGCTACACCTTC. It yields the protein CASSSEGHYGYTF.

The J gene is TRBJ2-1, the V gene TRBV6-4; 8 nucleotides agree with TRBD2. The germline V gene encodes CDR1 MRHNA and CDR2 SNTAGT. There are 14 residues in the CDR3. V shed 4 bases and J 7 bases; nucleotides not matched to a gene: 6. CDR3 in amino acids: CASSGGGSTNEQFF. As DNA, the CDR3 is TGTGCCAGCAGTGGCGGGGGGTCGACTAATGAGCAGTTCTTC.

This clone occurred once. This chain uses TRBV28 with TRBJ2-1; 10 bases line up with TRBD2. With 5 bases clipped from V and 3 bases from J, the junction kept 7 bases outside the gene matches. This CDR3 spans 16 amino acids. The germline gives CDR1 MDHEN, CDR2 SYDVKM. The chain's CDR3 is CASSVSGREIYNEQFF. Written as DNA, the CDR3 is TGTGCCAGCAGTGTGAGCGGGAGGGAAATCTACAATGAGCAGTTCTTC.

The CDR3: CASSYDGSNEQFF. The CDR3 nucleotides read TGTGCCAGCAGTTACGATGGAAGCAATGAGCAGTTCTTC. The rearrangement uses TRBV6-6 and TRBJ2-1, with D uncertain. V lost 2 bases to trimming and J lost 6 bases, with 8 bases between them. Germline V gene data show CDR1 as MNHNY and CDR2 as SVGAGI (reference sequence). CDR3 size: 13 residues.

The V and J genes are TRBV4-2 and TRBJ2-7, with D tentatively TRBD1 (5 bases). V was cut by 0 bases and J by 0 bases, with 9 bases left in between. Germline loops: CDR1 LGHNA, CDR2 YNFKEQ. This CDR3 contains 15 residues. CDR3 amino acids: CASSQDQTASYEQYF. CDR3 coding DNA: TGTGCCAGCAGCCAAGATCAGACAGCCTCCTACGAGCAGTACTTC.

V and J are TRBV6-1 and TRBJ2-1; TRBD1 matches at 8 bases. The CDR3 consists of 15 residues. The germline V gene encodes CDR1 MNHNS and CDR2 SASEGT. J gave up 0 bases and V 6 bases, and 4 bases lay outside the gene matches. This CDR3 is CASSDDRGSYNEQFF. Written as DNA, the CDR3 is TGTGCCAGCAGCGATGACAGGGGCTCCTACAATGAGCAGTTCTTC.

The chain combines TRBV5-1 with TRBJ1-1; weak D call: TRBD1 (6 bases). V was clipped by 0 bases and J by 2 bases, with 8 bases between them. Germline lookup yields CDR1 SGHRS and CDR2 YFSETQ. CDR3 length: 14 residues. For the CDR3, the DNA is TGCGCCAGCAGCTTGGGGACAGCCAACACTGAAGCTTTCTTT. Its translation is CASSLGTANTEAFF.

V is TRBV5-1 and J is TRBJ2-1; TRBD1 or TRBD2 may be the D gene (5 bases each). CDR3 length: 14 residues. The V end lost 3 bases, the J end lost 3 bases, and 10 bases lay between the germline ends. Germline V gene lookup returns CDR1 SGHRS and CDR2 YFSETQ. The CDR3 region has the DNA TGCGCCAGCAGCTCCGGGACGGTCTACAATGAGCAGTTCTTC. It translates to CASSSGTVYNEQFF.

The V and J genes are TRBV6-4 and TRBJ1-2; TRBD1 matches at 11 bases. V lost 0 bases, J lost 4 bases, and 1 base stayed unmatched. Germline V gene lookup returns CDR1 MRHNA and CDR2 SNTAGT. The CDR3 loop spans 15 amino acids. Here the CDR3 DNA reads TGTGCCAGCAGTGACTCCGGGACAGGGGGCTATGGCTACACCTTC. It translates to CASSDSGTGGYGYTF.

The J gene is TRBJ1-5, the V gene TRBV7-2; D uncertain. The CDR3 covers 15 residues. Germline CDR1 and CDR2: SGHTA and FQGNSA. The germline V and J ends were trimmed by 2 bases and 3 bases, with 11 bases remaining between them. Here the CDR3 reads CASSLNRQPNQPQHF. CDR3 DNA sequence: TGTGCCAGCAGCTTAAATCGGCAGCCCAATCAGCCCCAGCATTTT.

The chain links TRBV6-6 to TRBJ2-7; no reliable D call. CDR3 length equals 14 residues. V was trimmed by 0 bases and J by 3 bases, leaving 9 bases between them. CDR1 MNHNY and CDR2 SVGAGI come from the germline V gene (reference sequence). CDR3 sequence reads: CASSYSEGIYEQYF. For the CDR3, the DNA is TGTGCCAGCAGTTACTCAGAAGGGATCTACGAGCAGTACTTC.

CDR3 DNA sequence: TGTGCCAGCAGCTTTGGGTCCAATTACAATGAGCAGTTCTTC. It yields the protein CASSFGSNYNEQFF. The J gene is TRBJ2-1, the V gene TRBV7-9; D unresolved. The CDR3 spans 14 residues. V lost 3 bases, J lost 4 bases, and 10 bases lay in between. Germline V gives CDR1 SEHNR, CDR2 FQNEAQ (reference sequence).

The CDR3 nucleotides read TGTGCCAGCAAGGGGGGGGCGTTCACAGATACGCAGTATTTT. Its translation is CASKGGAFTDTQYF. This sequence joins TRBV28 and TRBJ2-3, with D tentatively TRBD2 (7 bases). CDR1 and CDR2 (germline): MDHEN, SYDVKM. The CDR3 has 14 amino acids. The V end lost 7 bases, the J end lost 2 bases, and 13 bases lay between the germline ends. The full variable domain, in which reference TRBV28 and TRBJ2-3 provide the parts outside the CDR3, is DVKVTQSSRYLVKRTGEKVFLECVQDMDHENMFWYRQDPGLGLRLIYFSYDVKMKEKGDIPEGYSVSREKKERFSLILESASTNQTSMYLCASKGGAFTDTQYFGPGTRLTVL.

The chain is built from TRBV27 and TRBJ1-2, with D unresolved. The CDR3 is 13 residues long. Deletions cut 6 bases from V and 8 bases from J, with 16 bases between. Germline V CDR1 and CDR2: MNHEY, SMNVEV (reference sequence). CDR3 nucleotides: TGTGCCAGCAGCTTCAGCCGCTATGCGGGCTACACCTTC. It is translated as CASSFSRYAGYTF.

This chain connects TRBV27 to TRBJ2-7; TRBD1 might be the D (6 bases). Trimming left V 5 bases short and J 3 bases short, with 20 bases between. Germline CDR1 and CDR2: MNHEY and SMNVEV (reference sequence). This CDR3 is built from 16 residues. The CDR3 DNA reads as TGTGCCAGCAGTATTTCACAGGGACCCAATCTCTACGAGCAGTACTTC. It codes for CASSISQGPNLYEQYF.

The V and J genes are TRBV19 and TRBJ2-3; D is perhaps TRBD1 (5 bases). In germline, CDR1 is LNHDA, CDR2 SQIVND (reference sequence). V was pared by 4 bases and J by 4 bases, with 9 bases between. The CDR3 length is 13 residues. The chain's CDR3 is CASSTGFADTQYF. The CDR3 DNA follows: TGTGCCAGTAGTACAGGGTTTGCAGATACGCAGTATTTT.

This sequence joins TRBV19 and TRBJ1-5; 7 nucleotides line up with TRBD1. Looked up from germline, CDR1 is LNHDA and CDR2 is SQIVND (reference sequence). Trimming cost V 4 bases and J 9 bases; bases outside gene matches: 9. The CDR3 has 14 amino acids. The CDR3: CASSTTSQGRPQHF. CDR3 bases: TGTGCCAGTAGTACAACCTCACAGGGGCGGCCCCAGCATTTT.